The sequence of this T cell receptor beta chain was determined in a study of T-cell memory formation after mild COVID-19. Regarding the study as a whole: There were some responding clones in pre-infection memory, which suggested that cross-reactive memory had joined.

Using its own MiXCR run on the 5' RACE reads, TCRdb lists one record per CDR3 protein. The data show about 190,000 distinct CDR3 sequences, around 19% seen once. The CDR3 is 14 residues long. J gave up 2 bases and V 3 bases, and 4 bases lay outside the gene matches. Germline lookup yields CDR1 SGHRS and CDR2 YFSETQ. Concerning this clonotype itself: Its target is unknown.

The genes are TRBV5-1 and TRBJ2-7; TRBD2 aligns across 8 bases. The source material was PBMCs or a T cell subset sorted from them (not recorded which). The receptor comes from an adult woman who had mild COVID-19 (a few samples of this study predate the infection). Cell type and time point are not known. CDR3 sequence (DNA): TGCGCCAGCAGCTGGACTAGCCTTACCTACGAGCAGTACTTC. As protein: CASSWTSLTYEQYF.